The present T cell receptor (beta chain) was sequenced within a study of T-cell reconstitution after alpha-beta-depleted transplantation in children. Germline loops: CDR1 LNHNV, CDR2 YYDKDF (reference sequence). This CDR3 has 9 residues. V lost 1 base and J lost 14, with 4 bases in between. A TCRbeta library incorporating unique molecular identifiers was prepared. TCRdb reprocessed the PCR reads via MiXCR and lists one record per CDR3 protein. Of 640,000 or so distinct CDR3 sequences listed, roughly 17% are singletons. This clonotype was picked up many times. Sequenced material: PBMCs from the stem cell graft donor, taken from the stem cell graft. The chain carries TRBV15 and TRBJ2-3; D is ambiguous. This clonotype originated in a human donor who donated a stem cell graft to a child with acute myeloid leukemia. In DNA form, the CDR3 reads TGTGCCACCAGCAGAGCGGGGTATTTT. It is translated as CATSRAGYF.